The clone carrying this TCR beta chain came up many times. Its antigen is undetermined. The sample is drawn from a study of T cell repertoires in cytomegalovirus infection. Study summary: Based on public TCR beta signatures, there were indications of CMV infection and of a matching HLA type.

Notes on the study in general: It was HLA-C-restricted CMV-specific TCR beta clonotypes that dominated the response ex vivo.

TCRdb analysed the reads with MiXCR anew, one entry per CDR3 protein. The sample includes about 240,000 distinct CDR3 sequences, 9% to 15% of them seen just once. The germline V and J ends were trimmed by 3 bases and 6 bases, with 9 bases remaining between them. Germline lookup yields CDR1 SGHAT and CDR2 FQNNGV. This CDR3 has 14 amino acids. The source material was PBMCs. The V gene is TRBV11-2, the J gene TRBJ1-6; TRBD1 is a possible D gene (5 bases). The receptor's source is a human donor in good health (CMV status not recorded). Some clones in this sample may be carry-over from other donors' samples. The CDR3 nucleotides are TGTGCCAGCAGCTTCGAGGGGACTAATTCACCCCTCCACTTT. Its protein product is CASSFEGTNSPLHF.